The 5 T cell receptor beta chains below were found in one sample sequenced in a study of CXCR3-negative and CXCR3-positive naive CD8 T cells. cDNA libraries for TRB were generated by 5' RACE incorporating UMI labels. TCRdb re-called the 5' RACE reads, yielding one record per CDR3 amino acid sequence without DNA. This sample contains around 52,000 distinct CDR3 sequences. The material sequenced was memory CD8+ T cells from blood. The source of these receptors is a human donor in good health. Some clones in this sample may be carry-over from other donors' samples.

The V call is TRBV9, the J call TRBJ2-1. CDR3 size: 14 residues. Germline lookup yields CDR1 SGDLS and CDR2 YYNGEE. The CDR3 spells CASSPFDGVNEQFF.

The chain recombines TRBV11-2 with TRBJ2-1. The length of the CDR3 is 13 residues. Germline V lookup: CDR1 SGHAT, CDR2 FQNNGV. The CDR3 region is CASNGLGYNEQFF.

The V and J genes are TRBV5-1 and TRBJ2-7; no DNA is available, so the TRBD1 call from TCRdb remains unchecked. The CDR3 spans 14 residues. Germline CDR1 is SGHRS and CDR2 is YFSETQ. CDR3 loop: CASSLVPGTYEQYF. The variable domain in full, with the rest retrieved from reference TRBV5-1 and TRBJ2-7, is KAGVTQTPRYLIKTRGQQVTLSCSPISGHRSVSWYQQTPGQGLQFLFEYFSETQRNKGNFPGRFSGRQFSNSRSEMNVSTLELGDSALYLCASSLVPGTYEQYFGPGTRLTVT.

The rearrangement links TRBV18 to TRBJ2-2; TCRdb's assignment of TRBD1 cannot be checked, as there is no DNA. This CDR3 spans 15 amino acids. The germline gives CDR1 KGHSH, CDR2 LQKENI. The CDR3 reads CASSPPGQDTGELFF.

The chain's CDR3 is CSARATGQGPHLPTTSNYGYTF. This chain joins TRBV20-1 and TRBJ1-2; TCRdb calls TRBD1, which cannot be checked without DNA. The CDR3 spans 22 residues. CDR1 and CDR2 from the germline V gene are DFQATT and SNEGSKA (reference sequence).